The text below deals with one T cell receptor (beta chain). Its specificity is unknown. Germline lookup yields CDR1 SGHTA and CDR2 FQGNSA. Deletions cut 6 bases from V and 6 bases from J, with 20 bases between. The CDR3 extends over 15 amino acids. The data are from a study of cytomegalovirus exposure and HLA in healthy donors. Study context: Genetic ancestry analysis placed about 84% of the approximately 390 donors that were genotyped in the Caucasian-associated cluster.

In the PCR, 60 Vbeta and 13 Jbeta primers were used. TCRdb keeps only in-frame clones here, not all; method: immunoSEQ multiplex PCR. The sample yields about 170,000 clones, 79% seen once. Participants comprised healthy donors of bone marrow. At the time of sampling, donors were nominally healthy, though unrecorded immune exposures were likely. Study-level findings and limits: Highly shared sequence variants in one cluster were likely a sequencing artifact.

Sequenced material: PBMCs. The receptor was isolated from a woman aged 45-65 years in good health and CMV-seronegative. The chain joins TRBV7-2 to TRBJ1-1, with D perhaps TRBD1 (6 bases). Written as DNA, the CDR3 is TGTGCCAGCAGTCCAAACGTACAGGGTCCCCCTGAAGCTTTCTTT. It encodes CASSPNVQGPPEAFF. Combining the CDR3 with reference TRBV7-2 and TRBJ1-1 gives the whole variable domain GAGVSQSPSNKVTEKGKDVELRCDPISGHTALYWYRQSLGQGLEFLIYFQGNSAPDKSGLPSDRFSAERTGGSVSTLTIQRTQQEDSAVYLCASSPNVQGPPEAFFGQGTRLTVV.